The 4 T cell receptor beta chains listed next were all sequenced from one sample in a study of control samples from healthy donors and cancer patients. Produced via immunoSEQ multiplex PCR; TCRdb's table is partial and in-frame only. The repertoire holds 90,000 to 150,000 clones, with around 87% as singletons. Sequencing was done on a sample of blood. Every receptor here comes from a man aged 30 to 45 in good health.

V and J are TRBV6-4 and TRBJ2-4; a weak D match, TRBD1 (5 bases). Germline assignment: CDR1 MRHNA and CDR2 SNTAGT. The CDR3 is 13 residues long. Trimming took off 7 bases at V and 4 bases at J, with 11 bases between the two ends. CDR3 sequence reads: CASNPTEKNIQYF. DNA for the CDR3: TGTGCCAGCAACCCGACAGAAAAAAACATTCAGTACTTC.

This chain uses TRBV9 with TRBJ2-7; D might be TRBD2 (6 bases). The length of the CDR3 is 14 residues. V lost 3 bases, J lost 2 bases, and 12 bases lay in between. In germline, CDR1 is SGDLS, CDR2 YYNGEE. The CDR3 reads CASSARDLTYEQYF. The CDR3 DNA reads as TGTGCCAGCAGCGCGAGGGACTTGACCTACGAGCAGTACTTC. The full variable domain, its missing parts supplied by reference TRBV9 and TRBJ2-7, is DSGVTQTPKHLITATGQRVTLRCSPRSGDLSVYWYQQSLDQGLQFLIQYYNGEERAKGNILERFSAQQFPDLHSELNLSSLELGDSALYFCASSARDLTYEQYFGPGTRLTVT.

The chain combines TRBV25-1 with TRBJ2-3; no clear D. The length of the CDR3 is 16 residues. Germline V CDR1 and CDR2: MGHDK, SYGVNS. Trimming took off 4 bases at V and 0 bases at J, with 14 bases between the two ends. CDR3 sequence: CASSGLSSVSTDTQYF. The CDR3 bases are TGTGCCAGCAGTGGCCTCTCGAGCGTTAGCACAGATACGCAGTATTTT. The full variable domain, completed using reference TRBV25-1 and TRBJ2-3, is EADIYQTPRYLVIGTGKKITLECSQTMGHDKMYWYQQDPGMELHLIHYSYGVNSTEKGDLSSESTVSRIRTEHFPLTLESARPSHTSQYLCASSGLSSVSTDTQYFGPGTRLTVL.

This rearrangement joins TRBV6-4 to TRBJ1-1; D gene ambiguous. V was pared by 3 bases and J by 7 bases, with 12 bases between. Germline V CDR1 and CDR2: MRHNA, SNTAGT. The length of the CDR3 is 13 residues. CDR3 sequence reads: CASSENLGSEAFF. CDR3 bases: TGTGCCAGCAGTGAGAACCTAGGGAGTGAAGCTTTCTTT.